These 8 T cell receptor beta chains came from one sample sequenced in a study of regulatory T cells in long-lasting Graves disease. This sample's time point: persistent/refractory GD, antithyroid drugs over 5 years with positive TRAb. Making the TCR library involved RNA that had been extracted from PBMCs. To make TCR beta libraries, researchers used iRepertoire HTBI primers and Arm-PCR of CDR3 regions. TCRdb independently ran MiXCR on the multiplex PCR reads; one entry per CDR3 protein. The sample holds a few hundred thousand distinct CDR3 sequences, less than 30% seen once. Sequences were derived from peripheral blood mononuclear cells (PBMCs), sampled when the disease was refractory, from a patient treated with antithyroid drugs. The source is a woman aged 40 to 50 with Graves disease.

This clonotype came up a few times. The CDR3 region has the DNA TGCAGTGCTCCGGGACAACTCACAGATACGCAGTATTTT. Protein sequence: CSAPGQLTDTQYF. J is TRBJ2-3 and V is TRBV20-1, with TRBD1 as a possible D gene (6 bases). Germline CDR1 DFQATT, CDR2 SNEGSKA (reference sequence). The CDR3 has 13 residues. The V gene lost 5 bases and the J gene lost 2 bases, with 11 bases spanning the gap.

This clonotype has at least ten counts. The genes are TRBV7-9 and TRBJ1-1; TRBD1 matches 9 bases. Germline V gene sequence: CDR1 SEHNR, CDR2 FQNEAQ (reference sequence). The CDR3 runs 16 residues. With V trimmed by 5 bases and J by 5 bases, 12 bases remained unmatched. CDR3 protein: CASSISGTGQRTEAFF. Here the CDR3 DNA reads TGTGCCAGCAGCATATCGGGGACAGGGCAAAGAACTGAAGCTTTCTTT.

This clonotype has ten or more counts. The chain has TRBV4-1 and TRBJ2-5; D is uncertain. Germline V gene data show CDR1 as MGHRA and CDR2 as YSYEKL. This CDR3 contains 12 residues. The V gene lost 2 bases and the J gene lost 2 bases, with 3 bases spanning the gap. For the CDR3, the DNA is TGCGCCAGCAGCCAAACACAAGAGACCCAGTACTTC. Encoded protein: CASSQTQETQYF.

Many counts were recorded for this clonotype. V usage is TRBV12-3 or TRBV12-4 and J usage is TRBJ1-1, with 9 nucleotides matching TRBD1. V lost 5 bases, J lost 10 bases, and 8 bases stayed unmatched. This CDR3 has 13 amino acids. CDR3 region: CASSPGQGLGAFF. In DNA, the CDR3 is TGTGCCAGCAGTCCGGGACAGGGCTTGGGAGCTTTCTTT.

This clonotype was observed at least ten times. This chain connects TRBV29-1 to TRBJ2-2, with D tentatively TRBD2 (5 bases). This CDR3 spans 13 amino acids. V gave up 7 bases and J gave up 4 bases, with 13 bases separating them. Per germline, CDR1 SQVTM and CDR2 ANQGSEA. CDR3 protein: CSGGGTITGELFF. For the CDR3, the DNA is TGCAGCGGAGGAGGCACCATCACCGGGGAGCTGTTTTTT.

At least ten counts were recorded for this clonotype. The genes are TRBV12-3 or TRBV12-4 and TRBJ2-7; no clear D. V shed 4 bases and J shed 1 base, with 8 bases lying between them. CDR3 length: 13 residues. Written as DNA, the CDR3 is TGTGCCAGCAGTTCCCAAGTATCCTACGAGCAGTACTTC. It yields the protein CASSSQVSYEQYF.

This clonotype was observed many times. The chain joins TRBV20-1 to TRBJ2-7; 8 positions match TRBD1. Germline CDR1 reads DFQATT; CDR2 reads SNEGSKA (reference sequence). The junction had 10 bases not matched to a gene; V was cut back by 6 bases and J by 3 bases. CDR3 size: 14 residues. CDR3 sequence: CSAKQGAEDYEQYF. CDR3 nucleotides: TGCAGTGCCAAGCAGGGGGCTGAGGACTACGAGCAGTACTTC.

This clonotype has a handful of counts. This chain joins TRBV27 and TRBJ2-3; 7 nucleotides match TRBD2. Germline-derived CDR1 and CDR2 are MNHEY and SMNVEV (reference sequence). Unmatched junction bases numbered 2, after V lost 4 bases and J lost 4 bases. This CDR3 has 13 residues. The CDR3 DNA sequence: TGTGCCAGCAGTTGGGAGGGCTCAGATACGCAGTATTTT. Encoded protein: CASSWEGSDTQYF.